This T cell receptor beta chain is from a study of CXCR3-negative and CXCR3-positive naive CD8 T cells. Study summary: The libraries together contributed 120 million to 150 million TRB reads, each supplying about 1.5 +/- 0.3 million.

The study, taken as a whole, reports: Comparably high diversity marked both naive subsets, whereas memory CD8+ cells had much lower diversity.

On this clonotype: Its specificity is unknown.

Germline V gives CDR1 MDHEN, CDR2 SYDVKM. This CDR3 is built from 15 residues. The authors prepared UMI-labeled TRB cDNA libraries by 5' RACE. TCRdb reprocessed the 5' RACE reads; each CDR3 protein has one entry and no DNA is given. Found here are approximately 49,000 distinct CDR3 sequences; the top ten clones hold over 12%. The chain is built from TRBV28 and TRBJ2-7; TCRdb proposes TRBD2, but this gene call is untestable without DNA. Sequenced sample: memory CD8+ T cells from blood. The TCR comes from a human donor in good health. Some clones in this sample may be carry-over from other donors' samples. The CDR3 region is CASSLTSSGGSEQYF.